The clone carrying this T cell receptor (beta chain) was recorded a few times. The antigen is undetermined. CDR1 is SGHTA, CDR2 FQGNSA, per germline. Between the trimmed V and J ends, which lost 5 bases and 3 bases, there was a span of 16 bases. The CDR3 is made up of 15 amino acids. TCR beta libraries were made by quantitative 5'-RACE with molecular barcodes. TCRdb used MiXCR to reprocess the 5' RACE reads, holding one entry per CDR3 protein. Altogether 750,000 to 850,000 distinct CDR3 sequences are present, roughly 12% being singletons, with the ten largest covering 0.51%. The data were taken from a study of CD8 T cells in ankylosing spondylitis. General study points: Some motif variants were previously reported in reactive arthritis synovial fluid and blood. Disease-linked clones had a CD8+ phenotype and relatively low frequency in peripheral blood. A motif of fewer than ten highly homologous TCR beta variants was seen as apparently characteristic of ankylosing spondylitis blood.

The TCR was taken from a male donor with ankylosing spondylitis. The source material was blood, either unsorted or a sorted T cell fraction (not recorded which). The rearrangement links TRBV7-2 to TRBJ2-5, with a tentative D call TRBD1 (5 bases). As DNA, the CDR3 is TGTGCCAGCAGCCCGTTCAGGGCAGTCAAAGAGACCCAGTACTTC. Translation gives CASSPFRAVKETQYF.